These T cell receptor beta chains were read from a single sample in a study of blood T cell repertoires in COVID-19. Assay: immunoSEQ multiplex PCR; the TCRdb copy retains only in-frame clones and omits some. Of about 480,000 clones in the sample, roughly 87% were seen once. Sequenced material: peripheral blood. The source of these receptors is a man between 18 and 35 years old with COVID-19, enrolled during active disease. The CDR3 runs from the conserved cysteine through the conserved F or W. A D gene is named only where the DNA matches it firmly. For some rows the clone size is stated as once, few or many, or as a class when expanded; others skip it.

j_call,d_call,clone_size,v_call,cdr3_nt,cdr3_aa
TRBJ2-7,TRBD2,once,TRBV18,TGTGCCAGCTCACTTTCCGCTAGCGGTCCCTACGAGCAGTACTTC,CASSLSASGPYEQYF
TRBJ1-6,.,.,TRBV5-1,TGCGCCAGCAGCTTGACAGGGAGGGAACTCGATTCACCCCTCCACTTT,CASSLTGRELDSPLHF
TRBJ1-5,.,.,TRBV2,TGTGCCAGCGAGGGGGATTGGAATCAGCCCCAGCATTTT,CASEGDWNQPQHF
TRBJ2-7,.,.,TRBV3-1/TRBV3-2,TGTGCCAGCAGCCAAACCCTACTCGAGCAGTACTTC,CASSQTLLEQYF
TRBJ2-3,TRBD2,.,TRBV5-6,TGTGCCAGCAGCTTGGGACTAGCCACAGATACGCAGTATTTT,CASSLGLATDTQYF
TRBJ1-5,.,.,TRBV6-2/TRBV6-3,TGTGCCAGCAGTTACGTGGGGGGGCGACAGCCCCAGCATTTT,CASSYVGGRQPQHF
TRBJ2-3,TRBD2,.,TRBV5-4,TGTGCCAGCAGCTTGTGGTTAACGGGAGGGCCCACAGATACGCAGTATTTT,CASSLWLTGGPTDTQYF
TRBJ2-5,TRBD2,.,TRBV15,TGTGCCACCAGCAGGCAGTCCGGGGGGGCCATCGAGACCCAGTACTTC,CATSRQSGGAIETQYF
TRBJ2-5,.,.,TRBV18,TGTGCCAGCTCACCGGCCTTTGAGACCCAGTACTTC,CASSPAFETQYF
TRBJ2-7,TRBD2,once,TRBV19,TGTGCCAGTAGGGGACTAGCGGGAGGGCCCCACGAGCAGTACTTC,CASRGLAGGPHEQYF
TRBJ2-4,TRBD1,.,TRBV23-1,TGCGCCAGCAGTAGACGCACAGTGGGGGAAGAAGACAGGGAGAGGTCCAAAAACATTCAGTACTTC,CASSRRTVGEEDRERSKNIQYF
TRBJ2-1,TRBD2,once,TRBV9,TGTGCCAGCAGCGCTAGCGGCAGCTCCTACAATGAGCAGTTCTTC,CASSASGSSYNEQFF
TRBJ1-2,TRBD1,.,TRBV29-1,TGCAGCGTTGCGCGGCAGGGGGCTTCCTCTGGCTATGGCTACACCTTC,CSVARQGASSGYGYTF
TRBJ2-1,TRBD1,.,TRBV6-5,TGTGCCAGCCGGCGACAGGGGGCGCCGGGGGATGAGCAGTTCTTC,CASRRQGAPGDEQFF
TRBJ1-4,TRBD1,few,TRBV7-6,TGTGCCAGCAGCCCTCAGGACAGGGGTAATGAAAAACTGTTTTTT,CASSPQDRGNEKLFF
TRBJ2-3,TRBD2,.,TRBV15,TGTGCCACCAGCACACACGGGACTAGCGGGAGGGATACGCAGTATTTT,CATSTHGTSGRDTQYF
TRBJ1-1,.,once,TRBV19,TGTGCCAGTACCTGGGACTCTAAATGGGGCACTGAAGCTTTCTTT,CASTWDSKWGTEAFF
TRBJ2-1,.,.,TRBV7-8,TGTGCCAGCAGTCAAAGCCGAGGAGTAGGCAATGAGCAGTTCTTC,CASSQSRGVGNEQFF
TRBJ2-1,TRBD2,.,TRBV5-6,TGTGCCAGCAGCTCAGGGACTAGCGGGGACAATGAGCAGTTCTTC,CASSSGTSGDNEQFF
TRBJ2-2,.,.,TRBV10-1,TGCGCCAGCGGTATGGACAGAGCGAACACCGGGGAGCTGTTTTTT,CASGMDRANTGELFF
TRBJ1-2,TRBD1,.,TRBV2,TGTGCCAGCAGTGAGTCCAGGGGGAATAACTATGGCTACACCTTC,CASSESRGNNYGYTF
TRBJ2-3,TRBD1,.,TRBV3-1/TRBV3-2,TGTGCCAGCAGCCCAGCAGTGGGACAGGGAGCATCAGATACGCAGTATTTT,CASSPAVGQGASDTQYF
TRBJ2-3,.,.,TRBV29-1,TGCAGCGTTGGTACAGTACACACAGATACGCAGTATTTT,CSVGTVHTDTQYF
TRBJ1-2,TRBD1,once,TRBV6-5,TGTGCCAGCAGCAAAGACAGGGGCGATAACTATGGCTACACCTTC,CASSKDRGDNYGYTF
TRBJ2-2,TRBD2,.,TRBV7-3,TGTGCCAGCAGCGTGACTAGCGGAACCGGGGAGCTGTTTTTT,CASSVTSGTGELFF
TRBJ2-1,.,.,TRBV13,TGTGCCAGCAGCCCCCGGGCGGGTGAGCAGTTCTTC,CASSPRAGEQFF
TRBJ1-2,TRBD1,.,TRBV7-2,TGTGCCAGCAGCTCTCCGGGACAGGGTATAGCAGCGGATGGCTACACCTTC,CASSSPGQGIAADGYTF
TRBJ2-3,.,.,TRBV7-3,TGTGCCAGCAGCGAGACGACAACAGATACGCAGTATTTT,CASSETTTDTQYF
TRBJ1-5,TRBD1,.,TRBV2,TGTGCCAGCAGGGACAGGGTCGGTAATCAGCCCCAGCATTTT,CASRDRVGNQPQHF
TRBJ2-5,TRBD1,.,TRBV5-1,TGCGCCAGCAGCTTGGGGACAGGCTTACAAGAGACCCAGTACTTC,CASSLGTGLQETQYF
TRBJ1-6,TRBD1,.,TRBV5-1,TGCGCCAGCAGCTCACAGGGGTCTAATTCACCCCTCCACTTT,CASSSQGSNSPLHF
TRBJ1-4,TRBD1,.,TRBV6-1,TGTGCCAGCAGTGGCCTCCTCGGGACAGCAAATGAAAAACTGTTTTTT,CASSGLLGTANEKLFF
TRBJ1-2,.,.,TRBV25-1,TGTGCCAGCAGTGAATATACTTTGGGAGGGCTCTCGGGCTACACCTTC,CASSEYTLGGLSGYTF
TRBJ1-3,.,.,TRBV9,TGTGCCAGCAGCGTAGGGACAGCAGCGCCTTATCTTGGAAACACCATATATTTT,CASSVGTAAPYLGNTIYF
TRBJ1-4,.,.,TRBV19,TGTGCCAGTAGGGCCAGTAAACTGTTTTTT,CASRASKLFF
TRBJ2-5,TRBD2,.,TRBV11-3,TGTGCCAGCAGCTTAGTATCCCTAGCGGGAGGGATTGAGACCCAGTACTTC,CASSLVSLAGGIETQYF
TRBJ2-1,.,.,TRBV7-9,TGTGCCAGCAAGGGCGGGACCACCAATGAGCAGTTCTTC,CASKGGTTNEQFF
TRBJ2-2,.,.,TRBV3-1/TRBV3-2,TGTGCCAGCAGCCGAGGCACCGGGGAGCTGTTTTTT,CASSRGTGELFF
TRBJ2-7,TRBD2,.,TRBV18,TGTGCCAGCTCACCACAGCGGGGGGACTCCTACGAGCAGTACTTC,CASSPQRGDSYEQYF
TRBJ2-3,TRBD2,.,TRBV7-2,TGTGCCAGCAGCTTACTGAGCGGGGGGGCAGATACGCAGTATTTT,CASSLLSGGADTQYF
TRBJ2-1,.,.,TRBV7-2,TGTGCCAGCAGCTTTGTGGGAGGTAATGAGCAGTTCTTC,CASSFVGGNEQFF
TRBJ1-1,TRBD1,.,TRBV19,TGTGCCAGTAGTGATTCCGGGACAGGGAACACTGAAGCTTTCTTT,CASSDSGTGNTEAFF
TRBJ2-1,.,.,TRBV11-1,TGTGCCAGCAGCTTATCATCACCGGGTCAGAATGAGCAGTTCTTC,CASSLSSPGQNEQFF
TRBJ1-1,.,.,TRBV7-9,TGTGCCAGCAGCCGTGGGGGAGGACAAGCTTTCTTT,CASSRGGGQAFF
TRBJ1-1,.,.,TRBV2,TGTGCCGGAGGGACGTTCAATGAAGCTTTCTTT,CAGGTFNEAFF
TRBJ2-3,TRBD2,.,TRBV6-4,TGTGCCAGCAGTGCAGCGGGGCCCACAGATACGCAGTATTTT,CASSAAGPTDTQYF
TRBJ2-1,TRBD2,.,TRBV6-1,TGTGCCAGCAGTGAAGACATCCATGGCGGGGGATCCTACAATGAGCAGTTCTTC,CASSEDIHGGGSYNEQFF
TRBJ1-6,TRBD1,.,TRBV7-9,TGTGCCAGCAGCGACTCACAGGGGAATAATTCACCCCTCCACTTT,CASSDSQGNNSPLHF
TRBJ2-7,TRBD1,.,TRBV27,TGTGCCAGCAATCAACAGGGGGCCGGAAACGAGCAGTACTTC,CASNQQGAGNEQYF
TRBJ2-4,TRBD2,.,TRBV2,TGTGCCAGCCAAAGCGGGAGGGCCAGGGGGGCCAAAAACATTCAGTACTTC,CASQSGRARGAKNIQYF
TRBJ2-7,TRBD1,.,TRBV19,TGTGCCAGTAGTATACAAGGACAGGGCTACGAGCAGTACTTC,CASSIQGQGYEQYF
TRBJ2-7,.,.,TRBV7-9,TGTGCCAGCAGCCCGGATAGAGGGTTGGCCTACGAGCAGTACTTC,CASSPDRGLAYEQYF
TRBJ2-1,.,.,TRBV19,TGTGCCAGTAGTACCCTTGGTAGTGAGCAGTTCTTC,CASSTLGSEQFF